The clone carrying this TCR beta chain came up a few times. Combining a sample-barcoded 5' primer with a J-beta primer mix, a second PCR ran for roughly 7 to 11 cycles. TCRdb reprocessed the 5' RACE reads via MiXCR and lists one record per CDR3 protein. The repertoire holds around 1,900,000 distinct CDR3 sequences, with about two fifths as singletons. The data derive from a study of blood T cells in healthy people across ages. The origin of this receptor is a human donor in good health. What was sequenced was blood.

The CDR3 reads CSVQEKGYGYTF. CDR3 bases: TGCAGCGTCCAGGAGAAGGGCTATGGCTACACCTTC. The rearrangement joins TRBV29-1 to TRBJ1-2; D ambiguous. V was pared by 6 bases and J by 4 bases, with 12 bases between. The CDR3 extends over 12 amino acids. The germline gives CDR1 SQVTM, CDR2 ANQGSEA.